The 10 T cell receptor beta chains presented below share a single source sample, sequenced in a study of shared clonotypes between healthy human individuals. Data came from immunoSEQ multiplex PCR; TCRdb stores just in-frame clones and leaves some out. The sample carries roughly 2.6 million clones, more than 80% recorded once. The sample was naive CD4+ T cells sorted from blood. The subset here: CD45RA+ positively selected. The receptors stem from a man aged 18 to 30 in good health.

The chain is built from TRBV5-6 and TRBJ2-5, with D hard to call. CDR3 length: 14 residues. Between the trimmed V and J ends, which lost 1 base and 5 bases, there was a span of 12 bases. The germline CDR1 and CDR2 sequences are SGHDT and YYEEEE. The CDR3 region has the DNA TGTGCCAGCAGCTTGTCTGGGCTCGGGGAGACCCAGTACTTC. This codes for CASSLSGLGETQYF.

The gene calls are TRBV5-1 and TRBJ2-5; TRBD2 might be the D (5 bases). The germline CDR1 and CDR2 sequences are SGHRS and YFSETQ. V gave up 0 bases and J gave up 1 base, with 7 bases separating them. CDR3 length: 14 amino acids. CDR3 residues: CASSLARVQETQYF. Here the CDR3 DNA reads TGCGCCAGCAGCTTGGCGAGGGTCCAAGAGACCCAGTACTTC.

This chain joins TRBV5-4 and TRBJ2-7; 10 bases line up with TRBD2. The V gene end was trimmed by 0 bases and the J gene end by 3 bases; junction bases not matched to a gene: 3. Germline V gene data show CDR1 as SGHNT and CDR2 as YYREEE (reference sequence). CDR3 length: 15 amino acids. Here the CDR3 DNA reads TGTGCCAGCAGCTTGGCAGGGACTAGCGTCTACGAGCAGTACTTC. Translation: CASSLAGTSVYEQYF. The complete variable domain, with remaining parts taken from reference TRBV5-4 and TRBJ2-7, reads ETGVTQSPTHLIKTRGQQVTLRCSSQSGHNTVSWYQQALGQGPQFIFQYYREEENGRGNFPPRFSGLQFPNYSSELNVNALELDDSALYLCASSLAGTSVYEQYFGPGTRLTVT.

The CDR3 loop reads CASSQDLSGGEETQYF. CDR3 sequence (DNA): TGCGCCAGCAGCCAAGATCTTAGCGGGGGGGAGGAGACCCAGTACTTC. The genes are TRBV4-1 and TRBJ2-5, with TRBD2 matching 11 bases. Germline V CDR1 and CDR2: MGHRA, YSYEKL. V gave up 0 bases and J gave up 5 bases; unmatched junction bases: 5. The CDR3 sequence is 16 residues long.

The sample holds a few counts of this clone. This CDR3 reads CASSLDRGPRNEKLFF. CDR3 DNA: TGTGCCAGCAGCTTAGATCGAGGGCCCCGTAATGAAAAACTGTTTTTT. This chain uses TRBV11-2 with TRBJ1-4; no reliable D call. The ends were cut back, 0 bases at V and 4 bases at J, with 12 bases in the middle. This CDR3 comprises 16 residues. CDR1 SGHAT and CDR2 FQNNGV come from the germline V gene.

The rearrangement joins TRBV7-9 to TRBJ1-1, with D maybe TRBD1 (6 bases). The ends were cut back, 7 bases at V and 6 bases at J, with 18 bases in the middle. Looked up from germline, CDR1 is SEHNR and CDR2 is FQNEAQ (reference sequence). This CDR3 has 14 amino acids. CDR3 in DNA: TGTGCCAGCACCATATGGGGCAGGGGCGCTGAAGCTTTCTTT. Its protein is CASTIWGRGAEAFF.

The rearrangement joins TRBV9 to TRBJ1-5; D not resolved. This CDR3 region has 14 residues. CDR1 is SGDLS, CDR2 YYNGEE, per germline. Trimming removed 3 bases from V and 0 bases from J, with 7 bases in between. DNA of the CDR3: TGTGCCAGCAGCGCAGTAGATAGCAATCAGCCCCAGCATTTT. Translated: CASSAVDSNQPQHF.

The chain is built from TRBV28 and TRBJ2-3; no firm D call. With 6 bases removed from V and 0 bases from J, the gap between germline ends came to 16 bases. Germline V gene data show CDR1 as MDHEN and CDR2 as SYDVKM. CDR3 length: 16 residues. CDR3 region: CASSSSSGPSTDTQYF. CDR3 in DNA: TGTGCCAGCAGCTCCTCCTCGGGTCCCAGCACAGATACGCAGTATTTT.

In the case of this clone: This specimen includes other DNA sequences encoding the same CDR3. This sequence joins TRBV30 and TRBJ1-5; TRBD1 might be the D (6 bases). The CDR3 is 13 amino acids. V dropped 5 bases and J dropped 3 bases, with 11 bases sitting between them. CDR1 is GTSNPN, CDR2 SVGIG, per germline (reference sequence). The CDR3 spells CAWSGQINQPQHF. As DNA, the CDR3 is TGTGCCTGGTCTGGACAGATCAATCAGCCCCAGCATTTT.

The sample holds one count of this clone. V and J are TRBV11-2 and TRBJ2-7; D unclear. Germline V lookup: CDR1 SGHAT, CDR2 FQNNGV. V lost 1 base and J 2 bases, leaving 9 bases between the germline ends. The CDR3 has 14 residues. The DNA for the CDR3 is TGTGCCAGCAGCTTAGTGGGCACTACCTACGAGCAGTACTTC. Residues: CASSLVGTTYEQYF. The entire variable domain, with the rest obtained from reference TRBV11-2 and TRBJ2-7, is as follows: EAGVAQSPRYKIIEKRQSVAFWCNPISGHATLYWYQQILGQGPKLLIQFQNNGVVDDSQLPKDRFSAERLKGVDSTLKIQPAKLEDSAVYLCASSLVGTTYEQYFGPGTRLTVT.